This TCR beta chain was sequenced in a study of T cell clusters in autoimmune cytopenias. Some 40,000 genome equivalents of blood DNA were amplified for TRB. The V gene's germline CDR1 is LNHNV and CDR2 YYDKDF (reference sequence). The CDR3 covers 16 residues. Multiplex touch-down PCR amplified TRB using TRB-A and TRB-B pools in one tube. TCRdb reworked the multiplex PCR reads into one entry per CDR3 protein, no DNA. The sample includes over 10,000 distinct CDR3 sequences. These sequences were also reported in another study, on T cell repertoires in aging, cancer and after chemotherapy. That report notes: Over several months to years, re-sampled healthy donor repertoires clearly shared clones.

The TCR was taken from a human donor in good health. This rearrangement joins TRBV15 to TRBJ2-1; there is no DNA to check the TCRdb D call of TRBD1. Specimen: peripheral blood. CDR3 protein: CATSRDWRGVQGEQFF.